This T cell receptor beta chain was obtained from a study of blood T cell repertoires in COVID-19. Overall study context: T cells, B-cell-depleted T cells, or PBMCs provided the cDNA or gDNA that served as material.

Authors' methods: It was from reference gene primer amplification that nucleated cell counts were estimated. Assay used: immunoSEQ multiplex PCR; TCRdb lists only in-frame clones, some missing. V and J calls and clone size are those listed in that table; D and trimming were worked out from the DNA. The sample lists fewer than 50,000 clones, approximately 90% occurring once. This clone showed up just once. One Seattle source followed patients from active infection through their disease course. The CDR3 has 16 residues. Trimming cost V 6 bases and J 2 bases; bases outside gene matches: 10. Germline V gene sequence: CDR1 SEHNR, CDR2 FQNEAQ (reference sequence).

The chain links TRBV7-9 to TRBJ2-7; 10 nucleotides match TRBD1. Sequences were obtained from peripheral blood. This receptor was obtained from a man aged 50-60 years with COVID-19, enrolled during active disease. The CDR3 DNA follows: TGTGCCAGCAGGTGGGGCGGGACAGGGGAAACCTACGAGCAGTACTTC. Residues: CASRWGGTGETYEQYF. The full variable domain, its missing parts supplied by reference TRBV7-9 and TRBJ2-7, is DTGVSQNPRHKITKRGQNVTFRCDPISEHNRLYWYRQTLGQGPEFLTYFQNEAQLEKSRLLSDRFSAERPKGSFSTLEIQRTEQGDSAMYLCASRWGGTGETYEQYFGPGTRLTVT.